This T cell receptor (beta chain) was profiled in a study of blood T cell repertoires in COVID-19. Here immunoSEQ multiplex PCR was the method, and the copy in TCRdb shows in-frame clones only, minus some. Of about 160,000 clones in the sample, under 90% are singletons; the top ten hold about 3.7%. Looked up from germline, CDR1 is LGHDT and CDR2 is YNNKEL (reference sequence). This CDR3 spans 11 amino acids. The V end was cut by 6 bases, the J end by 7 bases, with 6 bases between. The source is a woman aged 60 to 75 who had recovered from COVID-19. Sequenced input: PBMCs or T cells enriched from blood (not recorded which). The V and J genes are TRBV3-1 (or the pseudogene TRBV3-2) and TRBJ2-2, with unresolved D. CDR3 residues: CASRYIGELFF. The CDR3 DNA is TGTGCCAGCAGGTACATCGGGGAGCTGTTTTTT.